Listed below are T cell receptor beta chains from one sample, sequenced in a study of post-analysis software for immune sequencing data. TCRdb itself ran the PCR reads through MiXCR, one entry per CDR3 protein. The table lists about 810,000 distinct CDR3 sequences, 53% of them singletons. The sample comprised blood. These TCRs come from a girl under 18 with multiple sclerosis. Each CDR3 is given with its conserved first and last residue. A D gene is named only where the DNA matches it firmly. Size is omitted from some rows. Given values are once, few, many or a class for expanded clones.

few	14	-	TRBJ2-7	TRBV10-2	TGCGCCAGCCATCCCAGGGGAGGGGACTACGAGCAGTACTTC	CASHPRGGDYEQYF
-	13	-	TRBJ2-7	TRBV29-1	TGCAGCGTAAGCGGTGCCGGCACCTACGAGCAGTACTTC	CSVSGAGTYEQYF
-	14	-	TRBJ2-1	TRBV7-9	TGTGCCAGCAGCCCTTCAAGGACGGGGAATGAGCAGTTCTTC	CASSPSRTGNEQFF
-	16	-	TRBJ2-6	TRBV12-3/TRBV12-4	TGTGCCAGCAGTTTAGCGGCAGCCTCTGGGGCCAACGTCCTGATTTTC	CASSLAAASGANVLIF
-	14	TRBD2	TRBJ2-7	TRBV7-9	TGTGCCAGCAGCATGGCGGGGGAGGCCTACGAGCAGTACTTC	CASSMAGEAYEQYF
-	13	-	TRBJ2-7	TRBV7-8	TGTGCCAGCAGCTCCTCGACGGACTACGAGCAGTACTTC	CASSSSTDYEQYF
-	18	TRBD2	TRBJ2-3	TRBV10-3	TGTGCCTCCGGGGGGGGTCCCGGGACTAGTGTGGTTGCAGATACGCGGTATTTT	CASGGGPGTSVVADTRYF
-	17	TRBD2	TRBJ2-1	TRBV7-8	TGTGCCAGCAGCCCTTCCAGCGGGAAGAGCTCCTACAATGAGCAGTTCTTC	CASSPSSGKSSYNEQFF
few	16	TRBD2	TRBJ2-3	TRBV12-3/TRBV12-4	TGTGCCAGCAGTCCCAGACTAGCGGGGGTCACAGATACGCAGTATTTT	CASSPRLAGVTDTQYF
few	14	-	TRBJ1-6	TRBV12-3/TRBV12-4	TGTGCCAGCAGTTTCGGGCAGCCCAATTCACCCCTCCACTTT	CASSFGQPNSPLHF
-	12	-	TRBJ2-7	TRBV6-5	TGTGCCAGCAGTTACGATCTCTACGAGCAGTACTTC	CASSYDLYEQYF
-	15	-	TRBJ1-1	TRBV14	TGTGCCAGCAGCCAACGTACCGTCCGAGGGGCTGAAGCTTTCTTT	CASSQRTVRGAEAFF
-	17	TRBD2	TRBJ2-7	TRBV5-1	TGCGCCAGCAGCTTGGCCAGCGGGAGGACCGGGAACTACGAGCAGTACTTC	CASSLASGRTGNYEQYF
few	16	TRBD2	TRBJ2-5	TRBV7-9	TGTGCCAGCAGCTTAGTTCTAGCGGGCGTCCAAGAGACCCAGTACTTC	CASSLVLAGVQETQYF
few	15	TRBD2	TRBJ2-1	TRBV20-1	TGCAGTGCTACCTTAGCGGGGCGATCTTACAATGAGCAGTTCTTC	CSATLAGRSYNEQFF
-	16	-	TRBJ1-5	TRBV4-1	TGCGCCAGCAGCCAAGATTTGGGACCGCGCAATCAGCCCCAGCATTTT	CASSQDLGPRNQPQHF
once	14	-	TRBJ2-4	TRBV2	TGTGCCAGCCTTCGAGGGTACGCCAAAAACATTCAGTACTTC	CASLRGYAKNIQYF
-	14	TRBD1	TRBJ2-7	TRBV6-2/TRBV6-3	TGTGCCAGCAGTTATGAAAGGGGGCCCGTCGAGCAGTACTTC	CASSYERGPVEQYF
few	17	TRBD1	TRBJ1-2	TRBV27	TGTGCCAGCAGTTTAACGGGACAGGGGGTTTATAACTATGGCTACACCTTC	CASSLTGQGVYNYGYTF